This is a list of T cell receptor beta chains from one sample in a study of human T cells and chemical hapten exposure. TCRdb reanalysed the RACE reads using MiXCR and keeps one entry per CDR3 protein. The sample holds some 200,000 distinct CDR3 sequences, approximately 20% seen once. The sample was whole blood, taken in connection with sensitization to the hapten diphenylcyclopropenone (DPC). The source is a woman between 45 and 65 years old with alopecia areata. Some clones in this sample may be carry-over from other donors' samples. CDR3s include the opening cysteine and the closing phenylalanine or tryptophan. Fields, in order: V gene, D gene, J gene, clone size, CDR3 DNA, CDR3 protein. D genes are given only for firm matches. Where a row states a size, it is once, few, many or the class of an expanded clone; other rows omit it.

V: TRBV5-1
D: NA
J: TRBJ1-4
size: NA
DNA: TGCGCCAGCCGTCTTACGGGGGCGACTAATGAAAAACTGTTTTTT
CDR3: CASRLTGATNEKLFF

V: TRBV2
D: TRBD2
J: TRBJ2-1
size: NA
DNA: TGTGCCAGCAGTTCACGGACTAGCGGGAGGGCCTACAATGAGCAGTTCTTC
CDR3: CASSSRTSGRAYNEQFF

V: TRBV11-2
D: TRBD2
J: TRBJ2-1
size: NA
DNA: TGTGCCAGCAGCTTAGAGGGACTAGAATACAATGAGCAGTTCTTC
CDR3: CASSLEGLEYNEQFF

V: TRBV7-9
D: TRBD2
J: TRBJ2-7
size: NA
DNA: TGTGCCAGCAGATCGAGCGGGAGCTCCTACGAGCAGTACTTC
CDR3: CASRSSGSSYEQYF

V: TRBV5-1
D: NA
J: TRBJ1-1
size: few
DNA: TGCGCCAGCAGCTTGTCGGGGTTGCCTGAAGCTTTCTTT
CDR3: CASSLSGLPEAFF

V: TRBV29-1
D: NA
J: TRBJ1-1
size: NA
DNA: TGCAGCGTCCGGGTCACCCCTTTTTCGCTAAACACTGAAGCTTTCTTT
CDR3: CSVRVTPFSLNTEAFF

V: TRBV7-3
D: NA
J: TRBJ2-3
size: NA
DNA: TGTGCCAGCAGCTTTGCTAGCCCGACAGATACGCAGTATTTT
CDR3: CASSFASPTDTQYF

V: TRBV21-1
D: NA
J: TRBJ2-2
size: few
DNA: TGTGCCAGCAGCAACCCGGCAGGGGGGGATTCGGAGCTGTTTTTT
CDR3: CASSNPAGGDSELFF

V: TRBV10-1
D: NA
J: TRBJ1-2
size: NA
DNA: TGCGCCAGAGAGCGAGGGAGGGGAACTTATGGCTACACCTTC
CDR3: CARERGRGTYGYTF

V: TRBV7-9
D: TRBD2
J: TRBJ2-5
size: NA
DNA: TGTGCCAGCAGCTTGTTCACTAGCGGGAGAGGTCGAGAGACCCAGTACTTC
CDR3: CASSLFTSGRGRETQYF

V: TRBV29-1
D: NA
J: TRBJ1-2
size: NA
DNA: TGCAGCGTTGAACCACCGGGGGCTCGGGGCTACACCTTC
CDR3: CSVEPPGARGYTF

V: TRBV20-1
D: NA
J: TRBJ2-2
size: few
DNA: TGCAGTGCCGGAGGGGGGAGCCGGAACACCGGGGAGCTGTTTTTT
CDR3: CSAGGGSRNTGELFF

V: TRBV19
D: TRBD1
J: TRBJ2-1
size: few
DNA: TGTGCCAGTAGTAATTTTAGGACAGGGGGCTACAATGAGCAGTTCTTC
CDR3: CASSNFRTGGYNEQFF

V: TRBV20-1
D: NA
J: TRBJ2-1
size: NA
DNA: TGCAGTGCTAGAATAGGCGGACCGATGCAGTTCTTC
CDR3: CSARIGGPMQFF

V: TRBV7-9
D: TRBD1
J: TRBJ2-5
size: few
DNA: TGTGCCAGCAGCTTCCCATGGGACAGCCTGAGGGGGACCCAGTACTTC
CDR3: CASSFPWDSLRGTQYF

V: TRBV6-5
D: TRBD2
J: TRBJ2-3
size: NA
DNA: TGTGCCAGCAATCCTCTAGCGGGAGGGCTAGATACGCAGTATTTT
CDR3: CASNPLAGGLDTQYF

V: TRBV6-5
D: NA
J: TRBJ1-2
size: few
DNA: TGTGCCAGCAGTTCGGCGGCTGGCTACACCTTC
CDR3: CASSSAAGYTF

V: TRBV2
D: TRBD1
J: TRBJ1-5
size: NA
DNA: TGTGCCAGCCAGGGACAGGATAATCAGCCCCAGCATTTT
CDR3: CASQGQDNQPQHF

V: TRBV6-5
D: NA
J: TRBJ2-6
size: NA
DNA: TGTGCCAGCAGATCCGGGACCTTAGGGGCCAACGTCCTGACTTTC
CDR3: CASRSGTLGANVLTF

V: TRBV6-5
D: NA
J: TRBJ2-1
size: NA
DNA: TGTGCCAGCAGTTACTCGGACCTAGCCACCAAAGGAAATGAGCAGTTCTTC
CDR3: CASSYSDLATKGNEQFF

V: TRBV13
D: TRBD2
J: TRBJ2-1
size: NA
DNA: TGTGCCAGCAGCTTGGCGAATAGCGGGAGAAACTCCTACAATGAGCAGTTCTTC
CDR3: CASSLANSGRNSYNEQFF

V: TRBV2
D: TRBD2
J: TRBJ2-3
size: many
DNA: TGTGCCAGCAGTGCGTTAGCGGGTGGCACAGATACGCAGTATTTT
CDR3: CASSALAGGTDTQYF

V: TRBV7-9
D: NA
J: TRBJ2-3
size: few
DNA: TGTGCCAGCAGCTTACTGGGCGACCCGGAGGATACGCAGTATTTT
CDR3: CASSLLGDPEDTQYF

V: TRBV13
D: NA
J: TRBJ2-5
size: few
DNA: TGTGCCAGCAGCTTTGGGGGCGAAGAGACCCAGTACTTC
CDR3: CASSFGGEETQYF

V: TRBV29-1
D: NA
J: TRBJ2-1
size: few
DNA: TGCAGCGTTGGCGAGGGGACCTACAATGAGCAGTTCTTC
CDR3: CSVGEGTYNEQFF

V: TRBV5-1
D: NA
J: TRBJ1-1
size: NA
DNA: TGCGCCAGCAAGGAGCAGGGGCAGGTCACTGAAGCTTTCTTT
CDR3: CASKEQGQVTEAFF

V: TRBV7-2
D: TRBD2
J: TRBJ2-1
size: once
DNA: TGTGCCAGCAGCTTAAAGCTAGCGGGAGGCAATGAGCAGTTCTTC
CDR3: CASSLKLAGGNEQFF

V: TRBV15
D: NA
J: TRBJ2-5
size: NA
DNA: TGTGCCACCAGCAGAGCCCCTAGGGTTGACGGCAGAGAGACCCAGTACTTC
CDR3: CATSRAPRVDGRETQYF

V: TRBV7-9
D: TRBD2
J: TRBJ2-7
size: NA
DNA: TGTGCCAGCAGCTTAGCGCTAGCGGGAAGAGGAGGGCAGTACTTC
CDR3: CASSLALAGRGGQYF

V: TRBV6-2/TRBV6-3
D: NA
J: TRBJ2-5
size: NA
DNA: TGTGCCAGCAGTTCCTCCGGCTCTAGAGGGGGAGAGACCCAGTACTTC
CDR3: CASSSSGSRGGETQYF

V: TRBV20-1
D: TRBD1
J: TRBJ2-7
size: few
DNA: TGCAGTGCTAGTGACAGGGACGAGCAGTACTTC
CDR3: CSASDRDEQYF

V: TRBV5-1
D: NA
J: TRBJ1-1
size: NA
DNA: TGCGCCAGCAGCAATACGGATCACAGGGTGGGAGCTTTCTTT
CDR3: CASSNTDHRVGAFF

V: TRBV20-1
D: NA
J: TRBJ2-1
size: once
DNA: TGCAGTGCTAGACCAGCGGGCCACAATGAGCAGTTCTTC
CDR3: CSARPAGHNEQFF

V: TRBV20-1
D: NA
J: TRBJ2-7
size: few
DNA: TGCAGTGCTCGACGGCCCGGACTCGGACCCTACGAGCAGTACTTC
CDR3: CSARRPGLGPYEQYF

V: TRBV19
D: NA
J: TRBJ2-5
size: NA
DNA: TGTGCCAGTAGTATGGGCCTCAGGGGATCCGAAGAGACCCAGTACTTC
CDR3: CASSMGLRGSEETQYF

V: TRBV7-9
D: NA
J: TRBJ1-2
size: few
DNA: TGTGCCAGCAGCTTAGCTTCCGACTATGGCTACACCTTC
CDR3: CASSLASDYGYTF

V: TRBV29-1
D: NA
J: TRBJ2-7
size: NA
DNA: TGCAGCGTAGAAAAAATGCGGGAACAGTACTTC
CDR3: CSVEKMREQYF

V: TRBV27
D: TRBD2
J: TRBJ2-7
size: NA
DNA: TGTGCCAGTAACACAGGGAGTAGCGGGAGGACCTACGAGCAGTACTTC
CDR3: CASNTGSSGRTYEQYF

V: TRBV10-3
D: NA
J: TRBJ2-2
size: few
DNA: TGTGCCATCAGTGCGCGGGACGGGGAGCTGTTTTTT
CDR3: CAISARDGELFF

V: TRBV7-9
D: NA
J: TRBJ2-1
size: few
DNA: TGTGCCAGCAGCTTTAATTTCCGGGACCCGCAGTTCTTC
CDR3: CASSFNFRDPQFF

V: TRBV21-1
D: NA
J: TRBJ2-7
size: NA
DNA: TGTGCCAGCAGACCCGCCTACGAGCAGTACTTC
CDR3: CASRPAYEQYF